Shown below are 20 T cell receptor beta chains from a single sample sequenced in a study of control samples from healthy donors and cancer patients. TCRdb's copy holds only in-frame clones and misses some; the assay was immunoSEQ multiplex PCR. The table shows 120,000 or so clones, with 70% to 90% occurring only once. Sequences were obtained from PBMCs. The receptor set was obtained from a woman aged 60-70 years with lung cancer.

This chain connects TRBV28 to TRBJ1-1, with a possible D match to TRBD1 (6 bases). The length of the CDR3 is 15 residues. V was shortened by 3 bases and J by 7 bases, with 18 bases between the two germline ends. CDR1 and CDR2 from the germline V gene are MDHEN and SYDVKM. The CDR3 coding sequence is TGTGCCAGCAGTTTTGTTCGGACGGGGGGCGGTGAAGCTTTCTTT. Translation: CASSFVRTGGGEAFF. Full variable domain (remainder filled in from reference TRBV28 and TRBJ1-1): DVKVTQSSRYLVKRTGEKVFLECVQDMDHENMFWYRQDPGLGLRLIYFSYDVKMKEKGDIPEGYSVSREKKERFSLILESASTNQTSMYLCASSFVRTGGGEAFFGQGTRLTVV.

Points on this clone: The sample carries other DNA sequences with the same CDR3. V gene TRBV18 combines with J gene TRBJ2-3, with unresolved D. The CDR3 spans 11 residues. In germline, CDR1 is KGHSH, CDR2 LQKENI. With 2 bases removed from V and 5 bases from J, the gap between germline ends came to 2 bases. CDR3 amino acids: CASSPIDTQYF. The CDR3 coding sequence is TGTGCCAGCTCACCAATAGATACGCAGTATTTT.

The gene calls are TRBV6-5 and TRBJ1-1; D unresolved. V lost 0 bases to trimming and J lost 7 bases, with 12 bases between them. The germline gives CDR1 MNHEY, CDR2 SVGAGI. This CDR3 contains 14 residues. The CDR3 loop reads CASSYSAKGSEAFF. Here the CDR3 DNA reads TGTGCCAGCAGTTACTCGGCGAAGGGTAGTGAAGCTTTCTTT.

This chain links TRBV6-6 with TRBJ1-1; 7 nucleotides match TRBD1. Germline V lookup: CDR1 MNHNY, CDR2 SVGAGI (reference sequence). This CDR3 contains 16 residues. Trimming removed 9 bases from V and 0 bases from J; junction bases left unmatched: 13. The CDR3 DNA sequence: TGTGCCAGTAACGGACAGGTCGATGACATGAACACTGAAGCTTTCTTT. Translating gives CASNGQVDDMNTEAFF.

The J gene is TRBJ2-5, the V gene TRBV3-1 (or the pseudogene TRBV3-2), with D maybe TRBD2 (5 bases). The germline V gene has CDR1 LGHDT and CDR2 YNNKEL (reference sequence). This CDR3 spans 13 amino acids. V was pared by 5 bases and J by 1 base, with 8 bases between. The CDR3 DNA sequence: TGTGCCAGCAGCATTCGGGGCCAAGAGACCCAGTACTTC. Protein: CASSIRGQETQYF.

The chain couples TRBV2 to TRBJ1-6; tentatively, D is TRBD1 (5 bases). V was clipped by 6 bases and J by 7 bases, with 16 bases between them. The germline CDR1 and CDR2 sequences are SNHLY and FYNNEI. The CDR3 has 15 amino acids. The chain's CDR3 is CASRQGLSGNSPLHF. The CDR3 coding sequence is TGTGCCAGCAGGCAGGGATTGTCAGGCAATTCACCCCTCCACTTT.

This clone was counted once. The CDR3 sequence is CASSPMYTGRYYTF. CDR3 in DNA: TGTGCCAGCAGCCCTATGTATACAGGGCGGTACTACACCTTC. The rearrangement links TRBV11-2 to TRBJ1-2; weak D call: TRBD1 (6 bases). The CDR3 spans 14 residues. The germline V and J ends were trimmed by 5 bases and 10 bases, with 20 bases remaining between them. Germline loops: CDR1 SGHAT, CDR2 FQNNGV.

This chain links TRBV7-9 with TRBJ1-2; the D is unclear. CDR1 and CDR2 from the germline V gene are SEHNR and FQNEAQ (reference sequence). This CDR3 comprises 10 residues. Trimming removed 5 bases at V and 6 bases at J, with 4 bases between. The CDR3 DNA sequence: TGTGCCAGCAGCCGAAATGGCTACACCTTC. Its translation is CASSRNGYTF.

In this sample, this clone turned up a few times. V and J are TRBV19 and TRBJ1-1; D perhaps matches TRBD1 (6 bases). The CDR3 is made up of 19 amino acids. Trimming left V 1 base short and J 0 bases short, with 21 bases between. Germline CDR1 reads LNHDA; CDR2 reads SQIVND (reference sequence). The CDR3 here is CASSIGWRGTRLMNTEAFF. As DNA, the CDR3 is TGTGCCAGTAGTATAGGTTGGCGCGGGACACGTCTTATGAACACTGAAGCTTTCTTT.

The CDR3 here is CASSLDGAGRNQPQHF. CDR3 DNA sequence: TGTGCCAGCAGCTTAGATGGGGCAGGGAGGAATCAGCCCCAGCATTTT. V usage is TRBV11-2 and J usage is TRBJ1-5; tentatively, D is TRBD1 (5 bases). Germline V gene sequence: CDR1 SGHAT, CDR2 FQNNGV. V was pared by 0 bases and J by 4 bases, with 13 bases between. The CDR3 consists of 16 residues. The full variable domain, rest sourced from reference TRBV11-2 and TRBJ1-5, is EAGVAQSPRYKIIEKRQSVAFWCNPISGHATLYWYQQILGQGPKLLIQFQNNGVVDDSQLPKDRFSAERLKGVDSTLKIQPAKLEDSAVYLCASSLDGAGRNQPQHFGDGTRLSIL.

Details on this clone: Other DNA sequences from this sample encode an identical CDR3 as well. The CDR3 loop reads CSVETGGTDTQYF. The CDR3 DNA sequence: TGCAGCGTTGAGACAGGAGGCACAGATACGCAGTATTTT. The V and J genes are TRBV29-1 and TRBJ2-3, with a weak D call TRBD1 (6 bases). The CDR3 spans 13 residues. Germline assignment: CDR1 SQVTM and CDR2 ANQGSEA. Deletions cut 3 bases from V and 1 base from J, with 8 bases between.

This rearrangement joins TRBV5-1 to TRBJ2-7; 7 bases fit TRBD1. The CDR3 extends over 14 amino acids. Germline trimming cut 4 bases from V and 6 bases from J; bases unmatched to any gene: 10. The germline V gene encodes CDR1 SGHRS and CDR2 YFSETQ. Here the CDR3 DNA reads TGCGCCAGCAGCGCTGGACAGGAGAGTGGCGAGCAGTACTTC. It is translated as CASSAGQESGEQYF. Full variable domain (missing parts from reference TRBV5-1 and TRBJ2-7): KAGVTQTPRYLIKTRGQQVTLSCSPISGHRSVSWYQQTPGQGLQFLFEYFSETQRNKGNFPGRFSGRQFSNSRSEMNVSTLELGDSALYLCASSAGQESGEQYFGPGTRLTVT.

The J gene is TRBJ2-6, the V gene TRBV6-6; D gene ambiguous. The CDR3 is 15 residues long. Trimming left V 1 base short and J 0 bases short, with 4 bases between. The germline CDR1 and CDR2 sequences are MNHNY and SVGAGI (reference sequence). The CDR3 region is CASSYFVSGANVLTF. The CDR3, as DNA: TGTGCCAGCAGTTACTTTGTCTCTGGGGCCAACGTCCTGACTTTC.

The chain is built from TRBV6-5 and TRBJ1-1; possible D gene TRBD1, 5 bases. V lost 6 bases and J 0 bases, leaving 11 bases between the germline ends. Per germline, CDR1 MNHEY and CDR2 SVGAGI. CDR3 length: 14 residues. The DNA for the CDR3 is TGTGCCAGCAGCGGGGGACGGCTGAACACTGAAGCTTTCTTT. Translation gives CASSGGRLNTEAFF.

The rearrangement links TRBV24-1 to TRBJ2-1; TRBD1 matches 10 bases. The CDR3 loop spans 17 amino acids. CDR1 is KGHDR, CDR2 SFDVKD, per germline. Unmatched junction bases numbered 8, after V lost 4 bases and J lost 3 bases. The CDR3 sequence is CATSESPGQGLYNEQFF. In nucleotides, the CDR3 is TGTGCCACCAGTGAGTCCCCGGGACAGGGGCTCTACAATGAGCAGTTCTTC.

CDR3 bases: TGTGCCAGCAGCCAAGGGGTCCGGGCCGAGCAAGAGACCCAGTACTTC. Its translation: CASSQGVRAEQETQYF. The chain combines TRBV4-2 with TRBJ2-5; D unresolved. The length of the CDR3 is 16 residues. CDR1 is LGHNA and CDR2 is YNFKEQ in the germline V gene. V was pared by 1 base and J by 2 bases, with 14 bases between.

The chain has TRBV5-1 and TRBJ2-1; unclear D gene. The CDR3 is 12 amino acids. CDR1 and CDR2 from the germline V gene are SGHRS and YFSETQ. Trimming pared 0 bases from V and 8 bases from J, leaving 6 bases between. CDR3 bases: TGCGCCAGCAGCTTGGATCGGGATGAGCAGTTCTTC. This encodes CASSLDRDEQFF.

The chain joins TRBV19 to TRBJ2-3, with D possibly being TRBD1 or TRBD2 (5 bases each). This CDR3 comprises 14 residues. CDR1 is LNHDA, CDR2 SQIVND, per germline (reference sequence). V was cut by 7 bases and J by 2 bases, with 13 bases left in between. The CDR3 sequence is CASKRQGDTDTQYF. CDR3 nucleotide sequence: TGTGCCAGTAAACGGCAGGGAGACACAGATACGCAGTATTTT.

The chain links TRBV4-1 to TRBJ2-1, with 10 bases lining up with TRBD2. The CDR3 sequence is 18 residues long. J was trimmed by 4 bases and V by 0 bases; bases with no gene match: 9. The germline V gene has CDR1 MGHRA and CDR2 YSYEKL. In DNA, the CDR3 is TGCGCCAGCAGCCAAGATCCCGAAACTAGCGGGGCTTACAATGAGCAGTTCTTC. Translation: CASSQDPETSGAYNEQFF.

The J gene is TRBJ2-3, the V gene TRBV7-2; 7 nucleotides align to TRBD2. The CDR3 consists of 17 residues. Germline values: CDR1 SGHTA, CDR2 FQGNSA. With V trimmed by 1 base and J by 1 base, 8 bases remained unmatched. DNA for the CDR3: TGTGCCAGCAGCTTAGGGAGCGGGGCGATACGCACAGATACGCAGTATTTT. This encodes CASSLGSGAIRTDTQYF.